This record looks at one TCR beta chain sequence and its context. Amplified TCR beta CDR3 regions derived from RNA transcripts. The primer set for the first-round RT-PCR of the TCR CDR3 was HTBI. A single record per CDR3 protein comes from TCRdb applying MiXCR to the multiplex PCR reads. The sample lists 550,000 to 650,000 distinct CDR3 sequences, around 13% occurring once. It was roughly 10 ml of fresh peripheral blood that supplied the PBMCs. Per germline, CDR1 MGHRA and CDR2 YSYEKL. V was clipped by 4 bases and J by 5 bases; unmatched bases: 9. The CDR3 has 16 residues. These data come from a study of T cells in Graves' hyperthyroidism and ophthalmopathy.

The receptor was isolated from a woman aged 40 to 50 with Graves' hyperthyroidism. This chain connects TRBV4-1 to TRBJ2-3; 10 bases agree with TRBD1. The specimen was blood. The CDR3 sequence: CASSPGWGTGVDTQYF. The CDR3 DNA reads as TGCGCCAGCAGCCCAGGGTGGGGGACAGGGGTAGATACGCAGTATTTT.